This TCR beta chain was sequenced during a study of blood T cell repertoires in COVID-19. Study overall: Samples came from the United States, Italy and Spain, spanning acute and convalescent COVID-19. Sources were T cells, B-cell-depleted T cells, or PBMCs; the material itself was cDNA or gDNA.

Original handling: Amplification from reference gene primers served as the basis for estimated nucleated cell counts. Profiling relied on immunoSEQ multiplex PCR, and the TCRdb table lists in-frame clones only, not all of them. Clonal size and the V and J genes are those of that table, whereas D and trimming came from the DNA. The sample includes approximately 100,000 clones, about 75% of them seen just once. This clone was seen more than once but under ten times. The CDR3 contains 14 residues. Germline V CDR1 and CDR2: LGHDT, YNNKEL (reference sequence). V was pared by 1 base and J by 8 bases, with 5 bases of the junction left unmatched.

The TCR comes from an older man with acute or convalescent COVID-19. The gene calls are TRBV3-1 (or the pseudogene TRBV3-2) and TRBJ1-2; 9 bases line up with TRBD1. Sequences were obtained from peripheral blood. The CDR3 spells CASSQGDRAPGYTF. For the CDR3, the DNA is TGTGCCAGCAGCCAAGGGGACAGGGCCCCGGGCTACACCTTC.